A selection of T cell receptor beta chains follows, all from one sample in a study of human T cells and chemical hapten exposure. TCRdb ran MiXCR on the RACE reads and lists one entry per CDR3 protein. Among around 120,000 distinct CDR3 sequences listed, approximately 13% were seen once. The sample consisted of whole blood, taken in connection with sensitization to the hapten diphenylcyclopropenone (DPC). These receptors originate from a man in his late teens or twenties with alopecia areata. Some clones in this sample may be carry-over from other donors' samples. CDR3s include the opening cysteine and the closing phenylalanine or tryptophan. A D gene is named only where the DNA matches it firmly. The size of a clone is reported for some rows only, either as once, few or many, or as a class for expanded clones.

TRBV2	TRBD1	TRBJ1-5	few	TGTGCCAGCAGGGAAAAATCCTACCCACAGGGGCCAGGTCAGCCCCAGCATTTT	CASREKSYPQGPGQPQHF
TRBV3-1	-	TRBJ2-3	few	TGTGCCAGCAGCCAAGATTACGGGGGAAGAGATACGCAGTATTTT	CASSQDYGGRDTQYF
TRBV6-1	TRBD1	TRBJ1-5	-	TGTGCCAGCACCGGGACAGGGGGCGTCGGCAATCAGCCCCAGCATTTT	CASTGTGGVGNQPQHF
TRBV19	TRBD1	TRBJ1-2	many	TGTGCCAGTTGGACAGGGGGCAACTATGGCTACACCTTC	CASWTGGNYGYTF
TRBV14	TRBD1	TRBJ1-2	few	TGTGCCAGCAGCATGGGACAGGTCTATGGCTACACCTTC	CASSMGQVYGYTF
TRBV28	-	TRBJ1-2	-	TGTGCCAGCAGTTCTAGCAGGGGTCATGGCTACACCTTC	CASSSSRGHGYTF
TRBV5-1	-	TRBJ2-3	many	TGCGCCAGCAGCTTAGTAACAGGGACAGATACGCAGTATTTT	CASSLVTGTDTQYF
TRBV7-8	TRBD1	TRBJ2-7	few	TGTGCCAGCAGCTTAGGGGACAGGGGCCCTTACGAGCAGTACTTC	CASSLGDRGPYEQYF
TRBV11-2	-	TRBJ1-6	-	TGTGCCAGCAGCGCCGGTATGGGGGCCTATAATTCACCCCTCCACTTT	CASSAGMGAYNSPLHF
TRBV20-1	-	TRBJ1-5	-	TGCAGTGCTAGAGACCCAGGGTCCAATCAGCCCCAGCATTTT	CSARDPGSNQPQHF
TRBV7-8	-	TRBJ2-2	many	TGTGCCAGCAGCTTGGAGGGCACCGGGGAGCTGTTTTTT	CASSLEGTGELFF
TRBV10-1	TRBD2	TRBJ2-5	few	TGCGCCAGCAGTGAGTCAGGCGGGGGAGAGACCCAGTACTTC	CASSESGGGETQYF
TRBV5-1	TRBD2	TRBJ2-1	many	TGCGCCAGCAGTCCGGGACTAGCGGGTTACAATGAGCAGTTCTTC	CASSPGLAGYNEQFF
TRBV7-2	-	TRBJ2-1	many	TGTGCCAGCAGCTTAAACAGGGACAATGAGCAGTTCTTC	CASSLNRDNEQFF
TRBV6-2/TRBV6-3	-	TRBJ2-3	few	TGTGCCAGCAGCCCCCTCAGGGGCTTGTGGACAGATACGCAGTATTTT	CASSPLRGLWTDTQYF
TRBV7-3	TRBD1	TRBJ1-1	-	TGTGCCAGCAGCTTACCTAAGGACAGGGACACTGAAGCTTTCTTT	CASSLPKDRDTEAFF
TRBV7-8	TRBD2	TRBJ2-1	-	TGTGCCAGCAGTTTCTTCCGCGGGAGTGCCTACAATGAGCAGTTCTTC	CASSFFRGSAYNEQFF
TRBV7-9	-	TRBJ2-1	many	TGTGCCAGCAGCTCCTTTGAGCAGTTCTTC	CASSSFEQFF
TRBV7-2	TRBD1	TRBJ1-6	-	TGTGCCAGCAGCCCCAGGACAGGGCCCGATAATTCACCCCTCCACTTT	CASSPRTGPDNSPLHF
TRBV7-9	TRBD2	TRBJ2-3	many	TGTGCCAGCAGCTTAGTGACTAGCGGGGAAGATACGCAGTATTTT	CASSLVTSGEDTQYF
TRBV20-1	TRBD1	TRBJ2-3	-	TGCAGTGCCGCTGTGCGGGGACAGGCGAGCACAGATACGCAGTATTTT	CSAAVRGQASTDTQYF
TRBV6-2/TRBV6-3	TRBD1	TRBJ1-2	many	TGTGCCAGCAGTCCGGGGGACAGAAACTATGGCTACACCTTC	CASSPGDRNYGYTF
TRBV25-1	-	TRBJ2-1	few	TGTGCCAGCAGTGAAGGACTCTATAGCTCCTACAATGAGCAGTTCTTC	CASSEGLYSSYNEQFF
TRBV6-6	TRBD1	TRBJ1-3	many	TGTGCCAGCAGTTTCGGGACAGACTCTGGAAACACCATATATTTT	CASSFGTDSGNTIYF
TRBV3-1	-	TRBJ2-1	-	TGTGCCAGCAGCCGACCGGGACGGAGCTCCTACAATGAGCAGTTCTTC	CASSRPGRSSYNEQFF
TRBV29-1	-	TRBJ1-1	few	TGCAGCGTGGACAACTTGAACACTGAAGCTTTCTTT	CSVDNLNTEAFF
TRBV7-3	TRBD2	TRBJ2-2	few	TGTGCCAGCAGCCCAGCGGGAGTAGCGGCCACCGGGGAGCTGTTTTTT	CASSPAGVAATGELFF
TRBV7-2	-	TRBJ2-5	few	TGTGCCAGCAGCTTGGATGGGGGGCAAGAGACCCAGTACTTC	CASSLDGGQETQYF
TRBV7-9	-	TRBJ2-4	many	TGTGCCAGCAGCTCCCGCGAGGGGAAAGCCAAAAACATTCAGTACTTC	CASSSREGKAKNIQYF
TRBV5-1	-	TRBJ2-3	few	TGCGCCAGCAGCTTCCTATCTAGCACAGATACGCAGTATTTT	CASSFLSSTDTQYF
TRBV29-1	-	TRBJ2-3	many	TGCAGCATGGACCGGTCGGATACGCAGTATTTT	CSMDRSDTQYF
TRBV20-1	-	TRBJ1-4	-	TGCAGTGCTAGGGAGGACAGTAAACTGTTTTTT	CSAREDSKLFF
TRBV9	-	TRBJ2-2	few	TGTGCCAGCAGCGTTGGAACGGATGGAGAGCTGTTTTTT	CASSVGTDGELFF
TRBV19	-	TRBJ1-5	-	TGTGCCAGTAGTATAGTGGATGGGCAGCCCCAGCATTTT	CASSIVDGQPQHF
TRBV6-2/TRBV6-3	-	TRBJ2-4	many	TGTGCCAGCAGTTACCGACAGGAAATAGCCAAAAACATTCAGTACTTC	CASSYRQEIAKNIQYF
TRBV7-2	TRBD1	TRBJ1-3	few	TGTGCCAGCAGCTTAAGCTATGCCGGGACAGGGGGCTCTGGAAACACCATATATTTT	CASSLSYAGTGGSGNTIYF
TRBV29-1	-	TRBJ2-1	-	TGCAGCGTTGAGTCGCGGTTTCAAAATGAGCAGTTCTTC	CSVESRFQNEQFF
TRBV29-1	-	TRBJ1-1	few	TGCAGCGTCTTACAGACAGGACTTGAAGCTTTCTTT	CSVLQTGLEAFF
TRBV2	-	TRBJ2-2	few	TGTGCCAGCCTTCATGGGCAAAACACCGGGGAGCTGTTTTTT	CASLHGQNTGELFF
TRBV2	-	TRBJ1-2	-	TGTGCCAGCCCCAGGCTCCTGCGCGGCTACACCTTC	CASPRLLRGYTF
TRBV20-1	TRBD2	TRBJ2-1	few	TGCAGTTCTACTCTTCTAGCGGGGGGGCCCAATGAGCAGTTCTTC	CSSTLLAGGPNEQFF
TRBV9	TRBD1	TRBJ1-1	many	TGTGCCAGCACCAGAACCGACAGGGCCCCCCGGAACACTGAAGCTTTCTTT	CASTRTDRAPRNTEAFF
TRBV6-5	-	TRBJ1-6	many	TGTGCCAGCAGTTTACAGGGATTTTCTTCACCCCTCCACTTT	CASSLQGFSSPLHF
TRBV7-9	-	TRBJ1-1	-	TGTGCCAGCAGCTTAGAGCGCCAGGCTGCTTTCTTT	CASSLERQAAFF
TRBV5-6	-	TRBJ2-7	many	TGTGCCAGCAGCCGACAGGTTTTCTCCTACGAGCAGTACTTC	CASSRQVFSYEQYF